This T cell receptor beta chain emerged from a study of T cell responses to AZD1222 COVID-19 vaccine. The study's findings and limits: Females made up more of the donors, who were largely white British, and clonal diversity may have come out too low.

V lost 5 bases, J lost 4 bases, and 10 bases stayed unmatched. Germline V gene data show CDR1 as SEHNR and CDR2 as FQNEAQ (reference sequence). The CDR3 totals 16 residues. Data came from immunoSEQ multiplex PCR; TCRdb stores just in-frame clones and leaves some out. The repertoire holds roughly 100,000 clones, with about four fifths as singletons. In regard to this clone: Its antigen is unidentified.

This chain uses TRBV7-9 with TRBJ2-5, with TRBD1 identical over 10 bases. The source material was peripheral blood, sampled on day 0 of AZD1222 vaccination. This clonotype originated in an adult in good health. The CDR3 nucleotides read TGTGCCAGCAGCCCAGGACAGGGGGTTAATCGAGAGACCCAGTACTTC. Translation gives CASSPGQGVNRETQYF.